Sequencing of this TCR beta chain was carried out in a study of blood T cell repertoires in COVID-19. Study-wide background: Researchers got acute and convalescent COVID-19 samples from the United States, Italy and Spain.

Seattle's enrolled individuals joined amid active infection and were then monitored longitudinally. Trimming took 5 bases from V and 0 from J, leaving 7 bases between them. Germline V lookup: CDR1 MNHEY, CDR2 SMNVEV (reference sequence). The CDR3 runs 14 residues. Methods used by the authors: It was from reference gene primer amplification that nucleated cell counts were estimated. TCRdb's table, derived via immunoSEQ multiplex PCR, lists solely in-frame clones and lacks some. The DNA gave D and trimming, while V, J and clone size come from that table. Of about 340,000 clones listed, about 87% are singletons.

The origin of this receptor is a woman aged 45 to 65 with COVID-19, enrolled during active disease. The rearrangement joins TRBV27 to TRBJ2-2; D possibly corresponds to TRBD1 (6 bases). The sequenced sample was peripheral blood. CDR3: CASSDRPNTGELFF. The CDR3 coding sequence is TGTGCCAGCAGTGACAGGCCGAACACCGGGGAGCTGTTTTTT.